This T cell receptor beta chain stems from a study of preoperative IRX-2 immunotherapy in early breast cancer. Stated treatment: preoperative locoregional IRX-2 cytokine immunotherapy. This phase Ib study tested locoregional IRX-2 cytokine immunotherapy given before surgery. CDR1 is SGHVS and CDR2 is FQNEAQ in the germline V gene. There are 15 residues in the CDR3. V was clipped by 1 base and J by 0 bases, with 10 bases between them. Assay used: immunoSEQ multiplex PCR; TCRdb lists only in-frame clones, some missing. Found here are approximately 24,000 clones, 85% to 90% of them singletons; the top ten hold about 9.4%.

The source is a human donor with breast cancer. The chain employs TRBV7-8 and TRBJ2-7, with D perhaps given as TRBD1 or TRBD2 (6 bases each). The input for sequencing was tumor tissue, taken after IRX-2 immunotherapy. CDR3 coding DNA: TGTGCCAGCAGCTTAGACGGGGGCAGCTCCTACGAGCAGTACTTC. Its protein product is CASSLDGGSSYEQYF.